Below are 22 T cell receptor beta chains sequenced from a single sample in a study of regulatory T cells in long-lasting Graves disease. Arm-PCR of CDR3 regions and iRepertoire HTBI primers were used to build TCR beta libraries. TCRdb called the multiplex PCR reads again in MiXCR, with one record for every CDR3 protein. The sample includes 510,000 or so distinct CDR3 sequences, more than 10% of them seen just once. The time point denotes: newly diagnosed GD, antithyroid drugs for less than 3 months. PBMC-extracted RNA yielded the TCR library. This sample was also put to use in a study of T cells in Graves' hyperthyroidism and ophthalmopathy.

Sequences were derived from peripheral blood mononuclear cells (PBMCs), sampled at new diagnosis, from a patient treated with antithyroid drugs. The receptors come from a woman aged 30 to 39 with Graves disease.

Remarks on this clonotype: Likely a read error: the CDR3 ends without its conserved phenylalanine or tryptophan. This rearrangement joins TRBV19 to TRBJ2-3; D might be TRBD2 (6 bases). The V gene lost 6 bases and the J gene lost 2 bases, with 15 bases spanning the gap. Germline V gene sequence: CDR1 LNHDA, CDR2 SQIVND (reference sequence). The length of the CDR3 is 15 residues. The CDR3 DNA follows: TGTGCCAGTAGCCCGACTAGGTCTCTCACAGATACGCAGTATCTT. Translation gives CASSPTRSLTDTQYL.

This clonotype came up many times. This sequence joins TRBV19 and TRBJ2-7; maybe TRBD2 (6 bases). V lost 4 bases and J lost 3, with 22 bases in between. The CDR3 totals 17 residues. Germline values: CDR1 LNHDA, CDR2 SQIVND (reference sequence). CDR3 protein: CASSTHTWGDDGYEQYF. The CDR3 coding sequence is TGTGCCAGTAGTACCCACACCTGGGGGGACGATGGCTACGAGCAGTACTTC.

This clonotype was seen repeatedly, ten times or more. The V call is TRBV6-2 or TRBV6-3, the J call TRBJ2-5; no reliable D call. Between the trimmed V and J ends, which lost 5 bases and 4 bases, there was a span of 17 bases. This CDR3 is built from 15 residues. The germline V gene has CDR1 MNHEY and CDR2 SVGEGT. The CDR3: CASSDFVLGPETQYF. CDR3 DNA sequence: TGTGCCAGCAGTGATTTCGTCCTTGGGCCAGAGACCCAGTACTTC.

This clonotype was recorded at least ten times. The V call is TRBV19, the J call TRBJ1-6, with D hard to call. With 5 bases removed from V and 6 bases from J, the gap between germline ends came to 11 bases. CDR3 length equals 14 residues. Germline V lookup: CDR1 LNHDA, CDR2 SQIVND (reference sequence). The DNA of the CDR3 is TGTGCCAGTAGTGCCGGGTTTTCTAATTCACCCCTCCACTTT. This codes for CASSAGFSNSPLHF. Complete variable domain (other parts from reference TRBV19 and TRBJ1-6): DGGITQSPKYLFRKEGQNVTLSCEQNLNHDAMYWYRQDPGQGLRLIYYSQIVNDFQKGDIAEGYSVSREKKESFPLTVTSAQKNPTAFYLCASSAGFSNSPLHFGNGTRLTVT.

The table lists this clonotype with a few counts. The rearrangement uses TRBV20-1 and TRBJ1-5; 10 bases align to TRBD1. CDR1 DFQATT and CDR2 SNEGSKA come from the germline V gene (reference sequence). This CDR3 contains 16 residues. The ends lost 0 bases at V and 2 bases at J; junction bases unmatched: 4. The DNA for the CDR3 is TGCAGTGCTAGAGACGGCGGGACAGGGGGCAATCAGCCCCAGCATTTT. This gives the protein CSARDGGTGGNQPQHF.

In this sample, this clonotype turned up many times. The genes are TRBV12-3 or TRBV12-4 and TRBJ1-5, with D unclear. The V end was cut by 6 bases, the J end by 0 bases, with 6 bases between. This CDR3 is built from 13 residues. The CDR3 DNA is TGTGCCAGCAGCTTAAGTAGCAATCAGCCCCAGCATTTT. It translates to CASSLSSNQPQHF.

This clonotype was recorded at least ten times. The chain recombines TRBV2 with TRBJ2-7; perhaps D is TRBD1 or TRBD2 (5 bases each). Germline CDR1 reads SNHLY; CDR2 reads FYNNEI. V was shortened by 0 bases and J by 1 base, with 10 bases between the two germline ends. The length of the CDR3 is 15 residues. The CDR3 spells CASSEALGRSYEQYF. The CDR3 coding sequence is TGTGCCAGCAGTGAAGCGCTGGGACGGTCCTACGAGCAGTACTTC.

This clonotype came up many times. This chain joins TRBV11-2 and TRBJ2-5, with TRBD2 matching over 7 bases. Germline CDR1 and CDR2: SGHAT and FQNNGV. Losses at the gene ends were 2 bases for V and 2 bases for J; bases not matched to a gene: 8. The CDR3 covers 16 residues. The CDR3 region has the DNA TGTGCCAGCAGCTTATTACCGCGGGAGTATCAAGAGACCCAGTACTTC. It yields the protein CASSLLPREYQETQYF. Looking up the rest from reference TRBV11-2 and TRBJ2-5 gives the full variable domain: EAGVAQSPRYKIIEKRQSVAFWCNPISGHATLYWYQQILGQGPKLLIQFQNNGVVDDSQLPKDRFSAERLKGVDSTLKIQPAKLEDSAVYLCASSLLPREYQETQYFGPGTRLLVL.

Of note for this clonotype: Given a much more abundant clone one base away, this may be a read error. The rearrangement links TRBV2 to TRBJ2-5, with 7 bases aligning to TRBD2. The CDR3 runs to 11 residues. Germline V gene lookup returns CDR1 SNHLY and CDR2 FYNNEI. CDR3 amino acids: CAGGTYNEQYF. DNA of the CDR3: TGTGCGGGGGGGACCTACAATGAGCAGTACTTC. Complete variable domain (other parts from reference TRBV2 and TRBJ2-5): EPEVTQTPSHQVTQMGQEVILRCVPISNHLYFYWYRQILGQKVEFLVSFYNNEISEKSEIFDDQFSVERPDGSNFTLKIRSTKLEDSAMYFCAGGTYNEQYFGPGTRLLVL.

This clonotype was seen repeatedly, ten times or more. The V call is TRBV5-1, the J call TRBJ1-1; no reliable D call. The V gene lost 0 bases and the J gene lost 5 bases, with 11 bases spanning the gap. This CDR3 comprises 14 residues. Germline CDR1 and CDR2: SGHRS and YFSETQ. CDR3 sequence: CASSLDAVRTEAFF. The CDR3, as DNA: TGCGCCAGCAGCTTGGACGCCGTACGTACTGAAGCTTTCTTT.

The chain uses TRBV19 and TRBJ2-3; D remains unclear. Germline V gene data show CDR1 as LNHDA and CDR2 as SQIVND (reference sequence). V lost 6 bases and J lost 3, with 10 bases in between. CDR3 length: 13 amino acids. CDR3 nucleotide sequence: TGTGCCAGTAGGCCGGTAAAGACAGATACGCAGTATTTT. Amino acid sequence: CASRPVKTDTQYF.

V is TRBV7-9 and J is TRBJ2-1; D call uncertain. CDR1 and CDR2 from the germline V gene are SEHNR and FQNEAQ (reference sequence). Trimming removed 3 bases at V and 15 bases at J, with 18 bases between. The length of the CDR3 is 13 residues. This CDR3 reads CASSLTTLGHRFF. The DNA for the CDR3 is TGTGCCAGCAGCTTGACAACCTTGGGCCATCGGTTCTTC.

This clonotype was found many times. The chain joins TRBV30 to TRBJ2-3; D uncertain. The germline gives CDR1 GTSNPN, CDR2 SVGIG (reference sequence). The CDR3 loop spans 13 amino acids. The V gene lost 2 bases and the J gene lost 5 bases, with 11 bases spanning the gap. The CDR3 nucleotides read TGTGCCTGGAGTTCAACTATGGGAGATACGCAGTATTTT. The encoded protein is CAWSSTMGDTQYF. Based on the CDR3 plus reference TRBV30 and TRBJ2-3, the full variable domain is SQTIHQWPATLVQPVGSPLSLECTVEGTSNPNLYWYRQAAGRGLQLLFYSVGIGQISSEVPQNLSASRPQDRQFILSSKKLLLSDSGFYLCAWSSTMGDTQYFGPGTRLTVL.

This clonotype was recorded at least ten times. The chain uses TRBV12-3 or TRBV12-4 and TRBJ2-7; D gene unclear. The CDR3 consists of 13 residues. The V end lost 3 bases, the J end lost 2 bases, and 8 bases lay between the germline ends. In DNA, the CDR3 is TGTGCCAGCAGTTTGAGTTTGGCCTACGAGCAGTACTTC. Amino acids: CASSLSLAYEQYF.

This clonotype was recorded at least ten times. The CDR3 DNA reads TGTGCCAGCAGCCCCGTCTCCTCGGGGTATGGCTACACCTTC. Its translation is CASSPVSSGYGYTF. The genes are TRBV28 and TRBJ1-2; D remains unclear. CDR1 and CDR2 from the germline V gene are MDHEN and SYDVKM. With 6 bases removed from V and 5 bases from J, the gap between germline ends came to 16 bases. The CDR3 is 14 residues long.

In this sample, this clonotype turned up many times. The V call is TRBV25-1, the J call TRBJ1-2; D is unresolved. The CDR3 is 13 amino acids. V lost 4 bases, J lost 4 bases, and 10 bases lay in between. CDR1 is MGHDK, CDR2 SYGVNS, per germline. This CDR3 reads CASSAGEIYGYTF. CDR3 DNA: TGTGCCAGCAGTGCCGGGGAGATCTATGGCTACACCTTC.

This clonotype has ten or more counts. CDR3 sequence reads: CASSLLRGTGTYEQYF. The CDR3 nucleotides are TGTGCCAGCAGCCTTCTCCGCGGGACAGGGACCTACGAGCAGTACTTC. The genes are TRBV3-1 and TRBJ2-7; 9 bases are shared with TRBD1. Per germline, CDR1 LGHDT and CDR2 YNNKEL (reference sequence). CDR3 size: 16 residues. J lost 2 bases, V lost 4 bases, and 9 bases had no gene match.

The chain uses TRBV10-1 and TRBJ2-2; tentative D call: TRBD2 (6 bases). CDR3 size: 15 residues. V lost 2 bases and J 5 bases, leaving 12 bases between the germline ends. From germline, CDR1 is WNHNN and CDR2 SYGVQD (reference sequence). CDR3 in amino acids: CASSEGGKGTGELFF. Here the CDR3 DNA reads TGCGCCAGCAGTGAGGGCGGGAAAGGGACCGGGGAGCTGTTTTTT.

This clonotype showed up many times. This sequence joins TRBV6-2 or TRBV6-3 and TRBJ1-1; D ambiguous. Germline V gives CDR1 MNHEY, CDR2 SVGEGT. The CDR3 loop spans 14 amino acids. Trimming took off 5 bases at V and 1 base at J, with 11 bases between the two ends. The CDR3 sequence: CASSPLGANTEAFF. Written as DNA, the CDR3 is TGTGCCAGCAGTCCCCTGGGAGCGAACACTGAAGCTTTCTTT.

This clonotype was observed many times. CDR3 coding DNA: TGTGCCAGCAGCTACCCACGGGACGGGCTAACTATGTGGGGTGGCTACACCTTC. This gives the protein CASSYPRDGLTMWGGYTF. The chain couples TRBV11-2 to TRBJ1-2; D is possibly TRBD1 (5 bases). The CDR3 spans 18 residues. The V gene's germline CDR1 is SGHAT and CDR2 FQNNGV. V was pared by 4 bases and J by 7 bases, with 28 bases between.

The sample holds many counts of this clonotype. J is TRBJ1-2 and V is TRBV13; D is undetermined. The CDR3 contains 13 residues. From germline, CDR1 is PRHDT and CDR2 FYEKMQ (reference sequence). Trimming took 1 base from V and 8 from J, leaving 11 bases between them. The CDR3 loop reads CASSLEVQEGYTF. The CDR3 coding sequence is TGTGCCAGCAGCTTAGAAGTCCAGGAGGGCTACACCTTC.

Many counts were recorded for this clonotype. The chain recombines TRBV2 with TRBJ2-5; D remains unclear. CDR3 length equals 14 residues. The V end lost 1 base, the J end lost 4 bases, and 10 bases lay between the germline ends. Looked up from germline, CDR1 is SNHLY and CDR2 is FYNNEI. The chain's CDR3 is CASSEGDKRETQYF. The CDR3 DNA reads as TGTGCCAGCAGTGAAGGTGACAAGCGAGAGACCCAGTACTTC. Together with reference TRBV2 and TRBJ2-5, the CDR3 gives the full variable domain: EPEVTQTPSHQVTQMGQEVILRCVPISNHLYFYWYRQILGQKVEFLVSFYNNEISEKSEIFDDQFSVERPDGSNFTLKIRSTKLEDSAMYFCASSEGDKRETQYFGPGTRLLVL.